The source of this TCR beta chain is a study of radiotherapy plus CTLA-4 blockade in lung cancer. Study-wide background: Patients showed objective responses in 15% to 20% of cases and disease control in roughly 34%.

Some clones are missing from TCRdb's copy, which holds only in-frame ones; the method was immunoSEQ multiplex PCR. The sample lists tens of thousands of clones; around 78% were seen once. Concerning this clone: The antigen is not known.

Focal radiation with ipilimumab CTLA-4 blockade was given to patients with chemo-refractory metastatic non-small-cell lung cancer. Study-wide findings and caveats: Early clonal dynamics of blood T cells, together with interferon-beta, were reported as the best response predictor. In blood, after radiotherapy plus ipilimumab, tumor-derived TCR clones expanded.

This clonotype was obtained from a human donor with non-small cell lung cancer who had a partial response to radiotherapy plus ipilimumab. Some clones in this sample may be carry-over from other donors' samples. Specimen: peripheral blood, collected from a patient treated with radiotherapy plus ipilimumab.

The CDR3 sequence is CASSQDRGGVNQPQHF. In DNA, the CDR3 is TGTGCCAGCAGCCAGGACAGGGGTGGAGTAAATCAGCCCCAGCATTTT. V is TRBV28 and J is TRBJ1-5; 9 bases line up with TRBD1. Germline V gene sequence: CDR1 MDHEN, CDR2 SYDVKM. Trimming removed 6 bases from V and 4 bases from J; junction bases left unmatched: 10. This CDR3 is 16 amino acids long.